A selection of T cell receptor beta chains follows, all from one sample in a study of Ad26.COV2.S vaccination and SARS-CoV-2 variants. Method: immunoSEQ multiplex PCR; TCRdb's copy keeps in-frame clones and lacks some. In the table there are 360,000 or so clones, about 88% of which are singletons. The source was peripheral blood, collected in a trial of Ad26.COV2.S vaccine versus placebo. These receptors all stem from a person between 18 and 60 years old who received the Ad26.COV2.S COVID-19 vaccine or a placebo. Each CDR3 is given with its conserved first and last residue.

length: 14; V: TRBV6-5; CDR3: CASIRSISRNTIYF
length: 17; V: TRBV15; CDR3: CATSRSPDRGSGETQYF
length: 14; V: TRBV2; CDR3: CASSEGVSQETQYF
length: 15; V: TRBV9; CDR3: CASSVSGANTGELFF
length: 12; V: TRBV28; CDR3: CASKGRAYEQYF
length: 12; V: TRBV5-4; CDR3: CASSLDSKTQYF
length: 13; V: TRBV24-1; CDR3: CATRPGTLNEQFF
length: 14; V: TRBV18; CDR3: CASSPGAQREKLFF
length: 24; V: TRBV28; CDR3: CASSLELAGATTVRPGRKTETQYF
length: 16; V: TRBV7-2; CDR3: CASSLGLPSSGNTIYF
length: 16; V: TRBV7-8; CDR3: CASSRISGTFNQPQHF
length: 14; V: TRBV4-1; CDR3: CASSQGGSSYEQYF
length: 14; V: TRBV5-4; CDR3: CASQREISYNEQFF
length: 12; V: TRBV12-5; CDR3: CASGLGSNEQFF
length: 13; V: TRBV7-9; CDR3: CASSSDSNYGYTF
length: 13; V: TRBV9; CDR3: CASSVATWDEQFF
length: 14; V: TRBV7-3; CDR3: CASSLTGQFGEQYF
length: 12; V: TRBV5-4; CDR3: CASSLSSEKLFF
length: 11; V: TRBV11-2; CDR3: CASSLEYEQFF
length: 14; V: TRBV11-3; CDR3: CASSFEGYQETQYF
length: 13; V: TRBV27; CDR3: CASISARTYEQYF
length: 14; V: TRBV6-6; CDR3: CASSYSTGVGGYTF
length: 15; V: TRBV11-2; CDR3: CASSLVAREAYEQYF
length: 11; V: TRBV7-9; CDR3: CASSLLSEQYF
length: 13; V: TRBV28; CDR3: CASSIPGITEAFF
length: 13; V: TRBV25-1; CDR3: CASSRGDGYEQYF
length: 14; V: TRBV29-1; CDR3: CSVRGLADTGELFF
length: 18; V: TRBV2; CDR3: CASSEYSPGVAITDTQYF
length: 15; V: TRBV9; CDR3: CASSVFSGSTDTQYF
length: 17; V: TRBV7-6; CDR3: CASSLDPSGSSYNEQFF
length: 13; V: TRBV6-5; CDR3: CASRTGFQETQYF
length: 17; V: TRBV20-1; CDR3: CSASQTPPLAGRETQYF
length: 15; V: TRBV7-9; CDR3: CASSPRGNDNEKLFF
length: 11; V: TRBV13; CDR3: CASSSGYEQYF
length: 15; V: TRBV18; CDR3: CASSPSGTGNTEAFF
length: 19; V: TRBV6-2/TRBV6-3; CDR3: CASSYQRYGGKRERDEQFF
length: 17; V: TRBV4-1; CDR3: CASSQDRTGQENTEAFF
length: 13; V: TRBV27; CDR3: CASGPSARETQYF
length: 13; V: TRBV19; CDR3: CASSIGTNTEAFF
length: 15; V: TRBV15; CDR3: CATSSDRGLGQPQHF
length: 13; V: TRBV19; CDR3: CASSGRNTGELFF
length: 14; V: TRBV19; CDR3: CASSTRRAGVEQFF
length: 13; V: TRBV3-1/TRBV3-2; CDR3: CASSPPGYETQYF
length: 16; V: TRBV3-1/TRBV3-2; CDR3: CASSQIPTGAGNTIYF
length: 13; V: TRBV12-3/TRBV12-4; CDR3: CASTSAGLAEAFF
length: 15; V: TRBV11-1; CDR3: CASSLPGLVAYEQYF